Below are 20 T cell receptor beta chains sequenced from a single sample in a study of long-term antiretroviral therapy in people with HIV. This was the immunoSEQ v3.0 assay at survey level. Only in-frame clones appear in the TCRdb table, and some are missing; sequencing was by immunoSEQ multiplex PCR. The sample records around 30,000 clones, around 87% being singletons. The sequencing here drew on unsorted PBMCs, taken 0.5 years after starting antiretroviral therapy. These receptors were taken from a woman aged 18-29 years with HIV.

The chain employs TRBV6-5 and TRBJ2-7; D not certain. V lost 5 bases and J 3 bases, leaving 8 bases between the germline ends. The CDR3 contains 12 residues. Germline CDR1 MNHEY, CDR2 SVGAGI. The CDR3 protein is CASSLDFYEQYF. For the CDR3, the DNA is TGTGCCAGCAGTCTCGACTTCTACGAGCAGTACTTC.

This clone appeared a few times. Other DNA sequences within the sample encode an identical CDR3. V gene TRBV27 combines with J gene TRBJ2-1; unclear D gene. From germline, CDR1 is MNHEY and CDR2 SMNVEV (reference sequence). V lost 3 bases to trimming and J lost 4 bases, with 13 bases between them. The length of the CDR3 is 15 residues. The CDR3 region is CASSLSPSPYNEQFF. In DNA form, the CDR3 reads TGTGCCAGCAGTTTGAGTCCATCCCCTTACAATGAGCAGTTCTTC.

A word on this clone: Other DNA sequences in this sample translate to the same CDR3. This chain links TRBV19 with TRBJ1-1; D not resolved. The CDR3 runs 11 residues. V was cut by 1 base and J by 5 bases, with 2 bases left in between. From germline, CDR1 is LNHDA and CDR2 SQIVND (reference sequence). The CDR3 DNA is TGTGCCAGTAGTATAGTAACTGAAGCTTTCTTT. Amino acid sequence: CASSIVTEAFF. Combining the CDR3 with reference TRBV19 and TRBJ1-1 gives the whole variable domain DGGITQSPKYLFRKEGQNVTLSCEQNLNHDAMYWYRQDPGQGLRLIYYSQIVNDFQKGDIAEGYSVSREKKESFPLTVTSAQKNPTAFYLCASSIVTEAFFGQGTRLTVV.

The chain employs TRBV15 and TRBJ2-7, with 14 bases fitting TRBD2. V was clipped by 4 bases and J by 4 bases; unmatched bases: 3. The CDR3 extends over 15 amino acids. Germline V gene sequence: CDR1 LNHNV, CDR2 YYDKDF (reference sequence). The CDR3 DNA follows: TGTGCCACCAGCACGGGACTAGCGGGAGAGTACGAGCAGTACTTC. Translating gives CATSTGLAGEYEQYF.

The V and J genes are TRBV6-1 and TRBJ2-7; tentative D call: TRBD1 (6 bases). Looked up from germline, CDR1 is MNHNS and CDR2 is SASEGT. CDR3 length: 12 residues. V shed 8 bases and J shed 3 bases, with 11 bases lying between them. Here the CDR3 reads CASPPGDYEQYF. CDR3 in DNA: TGTGCCAGCCCCCCAGGGGACTACGAGCAGTACTTC.

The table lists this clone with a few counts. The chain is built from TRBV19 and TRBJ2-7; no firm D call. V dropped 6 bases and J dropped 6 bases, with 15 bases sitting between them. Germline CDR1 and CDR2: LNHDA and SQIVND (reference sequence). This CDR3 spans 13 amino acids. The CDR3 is CASRNRLVGEQYF. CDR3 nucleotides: TGTGCCAGTAGAAATCGGCTCGTGGGCGAGCAGTACTTC.

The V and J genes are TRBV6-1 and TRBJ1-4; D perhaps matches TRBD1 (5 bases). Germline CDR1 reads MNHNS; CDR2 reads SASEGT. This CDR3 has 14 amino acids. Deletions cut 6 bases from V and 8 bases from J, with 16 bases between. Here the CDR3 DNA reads TGTGCCAGCAGGGGGGGGGTGGAGAACGAAAAACTGTTTTTT. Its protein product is CASRGGVENEKLFF.

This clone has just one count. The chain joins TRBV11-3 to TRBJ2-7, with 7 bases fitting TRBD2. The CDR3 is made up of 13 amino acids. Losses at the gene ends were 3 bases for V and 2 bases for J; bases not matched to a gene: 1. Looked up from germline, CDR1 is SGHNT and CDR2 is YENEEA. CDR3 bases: TGTGCCAGCAGCTTCGGACTAGCCTACGAGCAGTACTTC. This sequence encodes CASSFGLAYEQYF.

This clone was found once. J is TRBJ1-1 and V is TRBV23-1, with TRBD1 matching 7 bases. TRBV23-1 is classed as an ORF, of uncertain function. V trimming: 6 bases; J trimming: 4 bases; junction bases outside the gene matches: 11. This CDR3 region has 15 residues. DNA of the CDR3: TGCGCCAGCAGCCCCCGACAGGGTTTGATCACTGAAGCTTTCTTT. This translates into CASSPRQGLITEAFF.

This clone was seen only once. The CDR3 sequence is CASSPHQGEAFF. The CDR3 DNA is TGTGCCAGCAGCCCACATCAGGGTGAAGCTTTCTTT. The rearrangement uses TRBV7-9 and TRBJ1-1, with a possible D match to TRBD1 (5 bases). Germline CDR1 SEHNR, CDR2 FQNEAQ (reference sequence). V dropped 5 bases and J dropped 7 bases, with 11 bases sitting between them. The CDR3 has 12 amino acids.

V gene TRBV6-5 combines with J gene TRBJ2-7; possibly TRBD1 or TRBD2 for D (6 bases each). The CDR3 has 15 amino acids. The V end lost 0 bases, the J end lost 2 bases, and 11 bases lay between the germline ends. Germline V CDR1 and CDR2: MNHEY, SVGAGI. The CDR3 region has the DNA TGTGCCAGCAGTTACTCCGGGGGCGGACCCTACGAGCAGTACTTC. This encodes CASSYSGGGPYEQYF.

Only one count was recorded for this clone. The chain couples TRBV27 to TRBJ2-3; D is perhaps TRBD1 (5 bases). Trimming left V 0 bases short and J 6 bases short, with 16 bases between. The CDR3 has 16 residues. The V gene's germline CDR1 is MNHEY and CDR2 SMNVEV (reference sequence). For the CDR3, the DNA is TGTGCCAGCAGTTTATCGGGGCAGTGGCCCTTCGATACGCAGTATTTT. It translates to CASSLSGQWPFDTQYF.

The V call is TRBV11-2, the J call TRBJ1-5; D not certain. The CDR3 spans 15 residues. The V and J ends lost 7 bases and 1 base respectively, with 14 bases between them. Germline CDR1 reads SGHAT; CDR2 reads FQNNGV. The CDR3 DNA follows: TGTGCCAGCACCCTCGGTAGTGGCAGCAATCAGCCCCAGCATTTT. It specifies CASTLGSGSNQPQHF.

The CDR3 spells CASRTGTTDTQYF. The CDR3 region has the DNA TGTGCCAGCAGAACAGGGACTACAGATACGCAGTATTTT. This chain uses TRBV6-5 with TRBJ2-3; TRBD1 or TRBD2 may be the D gene (6 bases each). With 6 bases removed from V and 3 bases from J, the gap between germline ends came to 10 bases. The CDR3 totals 13 residues. CDR1 is MNHEY and CDR2 is SVGAGI in the germline V gene.

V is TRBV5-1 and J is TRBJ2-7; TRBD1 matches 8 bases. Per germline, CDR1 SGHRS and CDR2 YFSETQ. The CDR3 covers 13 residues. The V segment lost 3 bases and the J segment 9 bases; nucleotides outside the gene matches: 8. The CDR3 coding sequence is TGCGCCAGCAGCTCCGGGACAGGTTGGGTGCAGTACTTC. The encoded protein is CASSSGTGWVQYF.

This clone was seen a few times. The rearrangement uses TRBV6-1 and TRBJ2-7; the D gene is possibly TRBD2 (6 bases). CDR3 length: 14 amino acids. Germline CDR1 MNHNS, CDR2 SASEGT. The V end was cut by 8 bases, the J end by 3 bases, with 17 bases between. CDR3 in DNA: TGTGCCAGCGGCCTAACGGAGGGATACTACGAGCAGTACTTC. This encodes CASGLTEGYYEQYF.

Here the CDR3 reads CASSDAPGGFYEQYF. CDR3 coding DNA: TGTGCCAGCAGTGACGCGCCAGGGGGATTCTACGAGCAGTACTTC. V usage is TRBV6-4 and J usage is TRBJ2-7; TRBD1 agrees at 7 bases. The ends lost 2 bases at V and 3 bases at J; junction bases unmatched: 7. CDR1 and CDR2 from the germline V gene are MRHNA and SNTAGT. The CDR3 sequence is 15 residues long.

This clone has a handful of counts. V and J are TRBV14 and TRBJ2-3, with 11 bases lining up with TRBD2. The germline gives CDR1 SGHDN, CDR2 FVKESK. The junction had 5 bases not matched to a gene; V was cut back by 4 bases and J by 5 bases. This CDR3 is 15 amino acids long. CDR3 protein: CASSLPGTSGDTQYF. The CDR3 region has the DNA TGTGCCAGCAGCCTACCCGGGACTAGCGGAGATACGCAGTATTTT.

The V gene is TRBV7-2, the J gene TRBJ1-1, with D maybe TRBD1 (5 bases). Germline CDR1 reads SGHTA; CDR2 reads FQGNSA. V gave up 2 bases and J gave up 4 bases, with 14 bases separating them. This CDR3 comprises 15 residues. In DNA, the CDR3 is TGTGCCAGCAGCTTACTGCAGGGTGGGAGCACTGAAGCTTTCTTT. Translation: CASSLLQGGSTEAFF.

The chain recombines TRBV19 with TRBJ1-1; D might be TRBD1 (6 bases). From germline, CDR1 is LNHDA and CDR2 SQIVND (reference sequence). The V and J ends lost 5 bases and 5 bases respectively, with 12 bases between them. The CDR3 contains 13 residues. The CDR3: CASSQGRGTEAFF. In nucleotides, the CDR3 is TGTGCCAGTAGTCAGGGGAGAGGAACTGAAGCTTTCTTT.